The next 10 T cell receptor beta chains were all read from a single sample in a study of T cell responses to AZD1222 COVID-19 vaccine (dated by TCRdb to about 2021). The time point label of this sample denotes: baseline before first vaccination. The sample's treatment or condition label, decoded: meningococcal conjugate vaccine given as trial control. Libraries came from the immunoSEQ multiplex PCR assay. TCRdb retrieved this table from immuneACCESS and kept in-frame rearrangements only. Not all clones are present; in checked studies, unresolved V genes account for under half, and no reason is known for the remainder. A total of 50,000 to 85,000 clones appear in this sample, 79% of them only once. About a quarter of the sample rests with the top ten. Sequenced material: peripheral blood, taken on day 0 of MenACWY control vaccination. The origin of the receptors is an adult in good health.

This clone turned up a few times. This chain uses TRBV30 with TRBJ2-2; TRBD2 matches 10 bases. Germline assignment: CDR1 GTSNPN and CDR2 SVGIG (reference sequence). This CDR3 is 14 amino acids long. V shed 4 bases and J 6 bases; nucleotides not matched to a gene: 5. The CDR3 sequence: CAWKRGGPAGELFF. CDR3 DNA: TGTGCCTGGAAGCGGGGGGGCCCGGCCGGGGAGCTGTTTTTT.

CDR3 sequence (DNA): TGTGCCAGCAGCTCCCTAGACAGGGGGGGGACTGAAGCTTTCTTT. Translated: CASSSLDRGGTEAFF. The chain recombines TRBV7-2 with TRBJ1-1, with 9 bases lining up with TRBD1. The V segment lost 4 bases and the J segment 5 bases; nucleotides outside the gene matches: 8. In germline, CDR1 is SGHTA, CDR2 FQGNSA. This CDR3 region has 15 residues.

The table lists this clone with a count of one. The chain combines TRBV19 with TRBJ2-7; D is unresolved. The CDR3 is 14 amino acids. The V end lost 3 bases, the J end lost 2 bases, and 11 bases lay between the germline ends. The germline gives CDR1 LNHDA, CDR2 SQIVND (reference sequence). The CDR3, as DNA: TGTGCCAGTAGTATGCTCGGAAATCCCTACGAGCAGTACTTC. Translation: CASSMLGNPYEQYF.

CDR3 bases: TGTGCCTTCTCCAGGGGTTCGGGAAATTCACCCCTCCACTTT. Protein: CAFSRGSGNSPLHF. The chain carries TRBV30 and TRBJ1-6, with D tentatively TRBD1 (6 bases). Trimming stripped 7 bases from V and 7 bases from J, with 17 bases between. The CDR3 has 14 residues. The V gene's germline CDR1 is GTSNPN and CDR2 SVGIG (reference sequence).

A word on this clone: Other nucleotide sequences from this sample produce the same CDR3. The chain combines TRBV3-1 (or the pseudogene TRBV3-2) with TRBJ1-1; D gene ambiguous. V was clipped by 1 base and J by 4 bases, with 4 bases between them. The CDR3 is 12 amino acids. CDR1 is LGHDT and CDR2 is YNNKEL in the germline V gene (reference sequence). CDR3 in DNA: TGTGCCAGCAGCCAAGGGGCCACTGAAGCTTTCTTT. Protein sequence: CASSQGATEAFF.

V is TRBV28 and J is TRBJ1-2, with D uncertain. From germline, CDR1 is MDHEN and CDR2 SYDVKM. V shed 4 bases and J shed 7 bases, with 22 bases lying between them. The CDR3 has 16 amino acids. The CDR3 DNA follows: TGTGCCAGCAGTTCCTCCGTCTCGGGTAACTTTTTTGGCTACACCTTC. This codes for CASSSSVSGNFFGYTF.

This chain joins TRBV9 and TRBJ2-1; D is perhaps TRBD2 (6 bases). V gave up 8 bases and J gave up 3 bases, with 21 bases separating them. Germline assignment: CDR1 SGDLS and CDR2 YYNGEE. The CDR3 totals 16 residues. CDR3 loop: CASSPSRLAFYNEQFF. CDR3 bases: TGTGCCAGTTCCCCAAGCAGGCTAGCGTTCTACAATGAGCAGTTCTTC.

V is TRBV28 and J is TRBJ1-2, with D unclear. The CDR3 runs to 15 residues. The V and J ends lost 0 bases and 8 bases respectively, with 16 bases between them. Germline lookup yields CDR1 MDHEN and CDR2 SYDVKM. The CDR3 region has the DNA TGTGCCAGCAGTTTATGGTCTGCGGCAGATCGCGGCTACACCTTC. Amino acid sequence: CASSLWSAADRGYTF.

The V call is TRBV7-8, the J call TRBJ1-1; no reliable D call. CDR3 length: 14 residues. Trimming left V 3 bases short and J 1 base short, with 9 bases between. Germline V lookup: CDR1 SGHVS, CDR2 FQNEAQ. In nucleotides, the CDR3 is TGTGCCAGCAGCTTGGACGGTCCGAACACTGAAGCTTTCTTT. Translation gives CASSLDGPNTEAFF.

The genes are TRBV28 and TRBJ2-2, with TRBD1 as a possible D gene (7 bases). Germline V gene sequence: CDR1 MDHEN, CDR2 SYDVKM. The CDR3 runs 13 residues. The CDR3 is CASRGANTGELFF. CDR3 DNA: TGTGCTTCCAGGGGGGCGAACACCGGGGAGCTGTTTTTT.